The rows below give T cell receptor beta chains drawn from one sample of a study of T cells after yellow fever vaccination. TCRdb used MiXCR to reprocess the 5' RACE reads, holding one entry per CDR3 protein. This sample has 300,000 to 350,000 distinct CDR3 sequences, with roughly 4% found just once. Source: PBMCs, taken 5 days after the yellow fever booster vaccination. These receptors originate from a young man who received the YFV17D yellow fever vaccine. CDR3s include the opening cysteine and the closing phenylalanine or tryptophan. The D gene is left open where the match is weak. Only part of the rows carry a size: once, few, many, or a class if the clone is expanded.

V	length	J	size	D	DNA	CDR3
TRBV3-1	15	TRBJ2-7	few	.	TGTGCCAGCAGCCCACCAAACAGGCGGACCTACGAGCAGTACTTC	CASSPPNRRTYEQYF
TRBV5-5	17	TRBJ1-6	few	TRBD1	TGTGCCAGCAGCTTGGGGGGCCCGGGACAGGGCCCGACACCCCTCCACTTT	CASSLGGPGQGPTPLHF
TRBV18	13	TRBJ1-1	few	.	TGTGCCAGCTCACTTCGGAGCCCGGGAGAAGCTTTCTTT	CASSLRSPGEAFF
TRBV5-6	14	TRBJ1-4	many	.	TGTGCCAGCAGCTTACCGGGATTTAATGAAAAACTGTTTTTT	CASSLPGFNEKLFF
TRBV27	15	TRBJ2-3	few	.	TGTGCCAGTACCCTGGGGTCTTCTAGCACAGATACGCAGTATTTT	CASTLGSSSTDTQYF
TRBV20-1	11	TRBJ2-3	few	TRBD2	TGCACCATAGCGGGGGGAGATACGCAGTATTTT	CTIAGGDTQYF
TRBV5-1	17	TRBJ2-6	many	TRBD1	TGCGCCAGCAAGTCCGGGACAGGGGGCGGTGGGGCCAACGTCCTGACTTTC	CASKSGTGGGGANVLTF
TRBV5-6	18	TRBJ1-5	.	TRBD1	TGTGCCAGCAGCTTACATGGGACAGTAGATTATAGCAATCAGCCCCAGCATTTT	CASSLHGTVDYSNQPQHF
TRBV25-1	17	TRBJ1-1	few	.	TGTGCCAGCAGTGAATCGGCGGCGGGTTGGGGCAACACTGAAGCTTTCTTT	CASSESAAGWGNTEAFF
TRBV19	13	TRBJ1-1	.	.	TGTGCCAGTAGTATAGGTCGGGGCACTGAAGCTTACTTT	CASSIGRGTEAYF
TRBV20-1	16	TRBJ2-2	few	.	TGCAGTGCTAGAGATTCGCTGGCGAGAAACACCGGGGAGCTGTTTTTT	CSARDSLARNTGELFF
TRBV19	14	TRBJ2-5	.	.	TGTGCCAGTAAGGGCGAGGTGGCCGAAGAGACCCAGTACTTC	CASKGEVAEETQYF
TRBV5-6	14	TRBJ1-6	once	.	TGTGCCAGCAAACGCCGGGGCTATAATTCACCCCTCCACTTT	CASKRRGYNSPLHF
TRBV28	16	TRBJ2-3	few	TRBD2	TGTGCCAGCAGTTTAGCAGCGGGGGGCCGCACAGATACGCAGTATTTT	CASSLAAGGRTDTQYF
TRBV6-6	15	TRBJ2-1	few	.	TGTGCCAGCAGGGTCAACAGTTACTCCTACAATGAGCAGTTCTTC	CASRVNSYSYNEQFF
TRBV5-1	15	TRBJ2-7	.	TRBD1	TGCGCCAGCAGCGCCGGGACAGGGTACTTTTACGAGCAGTACTTC	CASSAGTGYFYEQYF
TRBV4-1	17	TRBJ1-2	few	TRBD1	TGCGCCAGCAGCGACAGGGTGGGGGGTTTCTGGGCCTATGGCTACACCTTC	CASSDRVGGFWAYGYTF
TRBV4-3	15	TRBJ2-2	many	TRBD1	TGCGCCAGCAGCCCAGCGACAGGGAGCACCGGGGAGCTGTTTTTT	CASSPATGSTGELFF
TRBV5-1	16	TRBJ1-4	many	.	TGCGCCAGCAGCAACGGACAGCTTTCAACTAATGAAAAACTGTTTTTT	CASSNGQLSTNEKLFF
TRBV11-2	15	TRBJ2-4	many	.	TGTGCCAGCAGCTTAGCCCAGGGAGCCATAAACATTCAGTACTTC	CASSLAQGAINIQYF
TRBV27	14	TRBJ2-7	.	.	TGTGCCAGCAGTTTAATCGGGGAGCTTGGCGAGCAGTACTTC	CASSLIGELGEQYF
TRBV29-1	13	TRBJ1-2	few	.	TGCAGCGTTGAGTATTCTCATAACTATGGCTACACCTTC	CSVEYSHNYGYTF
TRBV5-1	15	TRBJ2-3	many	.	TGCGCCAGCAGCGTACAGGGCGAATCGGCAGATACGCAGTATTTT	CASSVQGESADTQYF
TRBV4-2	15	TRBJ2-7	.	.	TGTGCCAGCAGCCAAGATTATTCTGCCCACTACGAGCAGTACTTC	CASSQDYSAHYEQYF
TRBV20-1	14	TRBJ2-1	.	TRBD1	TGCAGTGCCCTCAATTCAGGGGGCGCAAATGAGCAGTTCTTC	CSALNSGGANEQFF
TRBV7-7	13	TRBJ2-1	.	.	TGTGCTAGCAGCCCTGGACTTCGGAATGAGCAGTTCTTC	CASSPGLRNEQFF
TRBV14	17	TRBJ2-1	.	TRBD1	TGTGCCAGCAGCCACGTGCTCCGGGACAGGGTCTACAATGAGCAGTTCTTC	CASSHVLRDRVYNEQFF
TRBV28	16	TRBJ2-5	.	TRBD2	TGTGCCAGCAGTTCCGCACTAGCGGGGAACCAAGAGACCCAGTACTTC	CASSSALAGNQETQYF
TRBV11-2	13	TRBJ1-2	many	.	TGTGCCAGCAGCTTGGGGGACTATGAGGGCTACACCTTC	CASSLGDYEGYTF
TRBV5-1	15	TRBJ1-1	.	.	TGCGCCAGCAGCTCACCGGAGACAGGGAACACTGAAGCTTTCTTT	CASSSPETGNTEAFF
TRBV6-6	16	TRBJ1-1	many	.	TGTGCCAGCAGTTACTCTACGACAGCAACGAACACTGAAGCTTTCTTT	CASSYSTTATNTEAFF
TRBV5-1	13	TRBJ2-1	.	TRBD1	TGCGCCAGCAGCTGGGGACAGGGAGGGGAGCAGTTCTTC	CASSWGQGGEQFF
TRBV9	15	TRBJ2-7	many	TRBD1	TGTGCCAGCAGCGCGACCCCGGGACCAGGGGGATTACAGTACTTC	CASSATPGPGGLQYF
TRBV20-1	17	TRBJ2-5	.	TRBD2	TGCAGTGCTGCCCACTTCGGACTAGCGGGGATTCAAGAGACCCAGTACTTC	CSAAHFGLAGIQETQYF
TRBV7-2	13	TRBJ1-5	many	.	TGTGCCAGCAGCTACGAACTAAATCAGCCCCAGCATTTT	CASSYELNQPQHF
TRBV10-3	13	TRBJ2-5	few	TRBD1	TGTGCCATCATCCGGGACAGACAAGAGACCCAGTACTTC	CAIIRDRQETQYF
TRBV7-8	14	TRBJ2-3	.	.	TGTGCCAGCAGCTTGGGATGGGGGGCAGATACGCAGTATTTT	CASSLGWGADTQYF
TRBV6-6	14	TRBJ1-3	few	.	TGTGCCAGCAGCCCACAGGGAAAAGGAAACACCATATATTTT	CASSPQGKGNTIYF
TRBV20-1	14	TRBJ1-3	.	.	TGCAGTGCTAGCGAGCGATACTCTGGAAACACCATATATTTT	CSASERYSGNTIYF
TRBV5-1	15	TRBJ2-2	many	.	TGCGCCAGCAGCTTGGACAGACCGAACACCGGGGAGCTGTTTTTT	CASSLDRPNTGELFF
TRBV20-1	13	TRBJ2-2	.	.	TGCAGTGCTAGGGAGGGGGTCACCGGGGAGCTGTTTTTT	CSAREGVTGELFF
TRBV6-1	14	TRBJ1-1	.	.	TGTGCCAGCAGTGAATGGCTCTTGAACACTGAAGCTTTCTTT	CASSEWLLNTEAFF